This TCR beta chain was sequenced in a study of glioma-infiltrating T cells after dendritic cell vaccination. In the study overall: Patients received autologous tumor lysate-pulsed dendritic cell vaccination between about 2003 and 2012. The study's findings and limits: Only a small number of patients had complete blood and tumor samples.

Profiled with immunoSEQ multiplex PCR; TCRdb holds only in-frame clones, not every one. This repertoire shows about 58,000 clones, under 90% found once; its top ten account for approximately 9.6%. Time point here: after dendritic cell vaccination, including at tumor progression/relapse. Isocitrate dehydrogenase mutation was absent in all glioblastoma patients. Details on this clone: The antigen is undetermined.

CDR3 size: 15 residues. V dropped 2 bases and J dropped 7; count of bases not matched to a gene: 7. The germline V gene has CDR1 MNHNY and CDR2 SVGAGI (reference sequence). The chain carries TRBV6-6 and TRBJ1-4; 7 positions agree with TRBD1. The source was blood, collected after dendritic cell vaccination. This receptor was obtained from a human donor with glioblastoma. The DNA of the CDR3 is TGTGCCAGCAGTTACGGCAGGGGGTCGGGTGAAAAACTGTTTTTT. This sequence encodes CASSYGRGSGEKLFF.